This T cell receptor beta chain appears in the sequencing data of a study of T cell responses to AZD1222 COVID-19 vaccine. Study-level results: After the peak T cell response, and only then, were repertoires sampled.

Pooling of second doses given at about 4 or about 12 weeks was done. Libraries were prepared by immunoSEQ multiplex PCR; TCRdb keeps only in-frame clonotypes and omits some of them. The sample has 110,000 to 150,000 clones; about 92% are singletons. As regards this clone: Its antigen is undetermined.

V was clipped by 7 bases and J by 1 base, with 16 bases between them. This CDR3 spans 15 amino acids. The germline CDR1 and CDR2 sequences are LNHNV and YYDKDF (reference sequence). This clonotype was obtained from an adult who received the AZD1222 COVID-19 vaccine. This specimen consisted of peripheral blood, obtained 28 days after the second AZD1222 dose. The chain links TRBV15 to TRBJ1-1, with a weak D call TRBD1 (5 bases). DNA of the CDR3: TGTGCCACCAATAGATTCCCAGGGCGGAACACTGAAGCTTTCTTT. Amino acids: CATNRFPGRNTEAFF.